These 20 T cell receptor beta chains originate from one sample sequenced in a study of control samples from healthy donors and cancer patients. Profiled with immunoSEQ multiplex PCR; TCRdb holds only in-frame clones, not every one. The sample lists 100,000 to 150,000 clones, 75% to 95% occurring once. Sequences were obtained from blood. These receptors were taken from a man aged 40-49 years in good health.

The chain combines TRBV7-8 with TRBJ1-1; D perhaps matches TRBD1 (5 bases). CDR1 is SGHVS, CDR2 FQNEAQ, per germline. Trimming removed 3 bases at V and 1 base at J, with 9 bases between. This CDR3 is 14 amino acids long. The CDR3 nucleotides read TGTGCCAGCAGCTTCCAGGGCGGGAACACTGAAGCTTTCTTT. This sequence encodes CASSFQGGNTEAFF.

The rearrangement joins TRBV7-2 to TRBJ1-4; the match to TRBD1 covers 7 bases. Germline-derived CDR1 and CDR2 are SGHTA and FQGNSA. With V trimmed by 5 bases and J by 10 bases, 10 bases remained unmatched. There are 14 residues in the CDR3. This CDR3 reads CASSPGQRIGKLFF. In DNA, the CDR3 is TGTGCCAGCAGCCCGGGACAGCGGATTGGAAAACTGTTTTTT.

V gene TRBV13 combines with J gene TRBJ2-2, with unresolved D. V was pared by 0 bases and J by 5 bases, with 4 bases between. Looked up from germline, CDR1 is PRHDT and CDR2 is FYEKMQ (reference sequence). There are 13 residues in the CDR3. In nucleotides, the CDR3 is TGTGCCAGCAGCTTAGGCCTGACCGGGGAGCTGTTTTTT. Its protein is CASSLGLTGELFF.

CDR3: CASSQDPFRTEETQYF. The CDR3 DNA reads TGTGCCAGCAGCCAAGATCCGTTCCGGACAGAAGAGACCCAGTACTTC. V and J are TRBV3-1 (or the pseudogene TRBV3-2) and TRBJ2-5, with a possible D match to TRBD1 (6 bases). The CDR3 runs 16 residues. V was pared by 0 bases and J by 3 bases, with 14 bases between. CDR1 is LGHDT and CDR2 is YNNKEL in the germline V gene (reference sequence).

The V call is TRBV5-1, the J call TRBJ1-1; 7 positions match TRBD1. CDR1 is SGHRS, CDR2 YFSETQ, per germline. CDR3 size: 15 residues. V was pared by 2 bases and J by 2 bases, with 6 bases of the junction left unmatched. CDR3 nucleotide sequence: TGCGCCAGCAGCTTCGAGGGACAGAGTAACACTGAAGCTTTCTTT. Protein: CASSFEGQSNTEAFF.

The chain employs TRBV19 and TRBJ1-2; 11 bases line up with TRBD1. This CDR3 contains 17 residues. V lost 4 bases, J lost 5 bases, and 12 bases stayed unmatched. CDR1 is LNHDA and CDR2 is SQIVND in the germline V gene (reference sequence). CDR3 DNA sequence: TGTGCCAGTAGTAGTGGACAGGGGGCCATCTGGGCATATGGCTACACCTTC. Amino acids: CASSSGQGAIWAYGYTF.

The V call is TRBV3-1 (or the pseudogene TRBV3-2), the J call TRBJ1-1; D gene unclear. Germline V gene sequence: CDR1 LGHDT, CDR2 YNNKEL (reference sequence). V lost 8 bases and J 0 bases, leaving 7 bases between the germline ends. This CDR3 has 12 amino acids. The CDR3 loop is CASSLLNTEAFF. The CDR3 DNA reads TGTGCCAGCTCTCTGTTGAACACTGAAGCTTTCTTT.

The chain couples TRBV10-1 to TRBJ1-3; D call uncertain. Trimming removed 4 bases from V and 0 bases from J, with 4 bases in between. Germline CDR1 and CDR2: WNHNN and SYGVQD (reference sequence). This CDR3 comprises 13 residues. CDR3 residues: CASSASSGNTIYF. The CDR3 coding sequence is TGCGCCAGCAGTGCGAGCTCTGGAAACACCATATATTTT.

The CDR3 region is CASRESTGGAQETQYF. In DNA, the CDR3 is TGTGCCAGCAGGGAGTCTACCGGGGGGGCCCAAGAGACCCAGTACTTC. V and J are TRBV6-8 and TRBJ2-5; 8 bases are shared with TRBD2. The ends lost 6 bases at V and 1 base at J; junction bases unmatched: 10. The CDR3 runs 16 residues. Germline loops: CDR1 MNHGY, CDR2 SAAAGT.

The J gene is TRBJ2-7, the V gene TRBV6-5; 7 bases agree with TRBD2. CDR3 length equals 12 residues. Per the germline V gene, CDR1 is MNHEY and CDR2 is SVGAGI. The V gene end was trimmed by 8 bases and the J gene end by 4 bases; junction bases not matched to a gene: 5. CDR3 sequence reads: CASWEGKYEQYF. The CDR3 nucleotides read TGTGCCAGCTGGGAGGGGAAATACGAGCAGTACTTC.

This rearrangement joins TRBV7-8 to TRBJ1-1, with D uncertain. CDR1 and CDR2 (germline): SGHVS, FQNEAQ. V was clipped by 1 base and J by 1 base, with 10 bases between them. The CDR3 runs to 15 residues. The CDR3 sequence is CASSLVRTKNTEAFF. The CDR3 DNA is TGTGCCAGCAGCTTAGTACGGACGAAGAACACTGAAGCTTTCTTT.

The V call is TRBV7-9, the J call TRBJ2-3; D gene uncertain. This CDR3 has 16 amino acids. The germline gives CDR1 SEHNR, CDR2 FQNEAQ (reference sequence). Trimming stripped 1 base from V and 0 bases from J, with 11 bases between. The CDR3 spells CASSLGAVPSTDTQYF. The DNA of the CDR3 is TGTGCCAGCAGCTTAGGGGCAGTGCCCAGCACAGATACGCAGTATTTT.

The rearrangement joins TRBV28 to TRBJ2-7; D is possibly TRBD1 (6 bases). CDR1 is MDHEN, CDR2 SYDVKM, per germline. V lost 5 bases and J lost 7, with 18 bases in between. The CDR3 runs to 14 residues. CDR3 region: CASSQTQGPGEQYF. For the CDR3, the DNA is TGTGCCAGCAGTCAAACACAGGGACCAGGGGAGCAGTACTTC.

CDR3 coding DNA: TGTGCCAGCAGGGGGGGTTCTTCGATTTCACCCCTCCACTTT. Translated, it gives CASRGGSSISPLHF. The chain uses TRBV6-6 and TRBJ1-6, with D tentatively TRBD1 (5 bases). CDR1 and CDR2 from the germline V gene are MNHNY and SVGAGI (reference sequence). The CDR3 spans 14 residues. Deletions cut 6 bases from V and 9 bases from J, with 15 bases between.

The chain carries TRBV19 and TRBJ1-1; D might be TRBD1 (5 bases). CDR1 and CDR2 (germline): LNHDA, SQIVND (reference sequence). The CDR3 consists of 15 residues. Trimming removed 3 bases from V and 0 bases from J, with 11 bases in between. CDR3 in amino acids: CASSIMPGVNTEAFF. CDR3 DNA sequence: TGTGCCAGTAGTATCATGCCGGGGGTGAACACTGAAGCTTTCTTT.

This chain connects TRBV27 to TRBJ1-5; D is possibly TRBD1 (5 bases). CDR3 length: 14 residues. Between the trimmed V and J ends, which lost 5 bases and 6 bases, there was a span of 14 bases. Germline CDR1 and CDR2: MNHEY and SMNVEV (reference sequence). The CDR3, as DNA: TGTGCCAGCAGTAGTTTGGGGGGATCTCAGCCCCAGCATTTT. Translated: CASSSLGGSQPQHF.

The J gene is TRBJ1-1, the V gene TRBV19, with 10 bases fitting TRBD1. Germline CDR1 reads LNHDA; CDR2 reads SQIVND (reference sequence). V shed 6 bases, J shed 2 bases, and the junction held 6 bases outside the gene matches. The CDR3 runs 15 residues. In nucleotides, the CDR3 is TGTGCCAGTAGAGCCGACAGGGGGCGAAACACTGAAGCTTTCTTT. Translation: CASRADRGRNTEAFF.

The J gene is TRBJ2-1, the V gene TRBV4-1; unclear D gene. The germline V gene has CDR1 MGHRA and CDR2 YSYEKL. V lost 0 bases and J 2 bases, leaving 11 bases between the germline ends. CDR3 size: 16 residues. The CDR3 nucleotides read TGCGCCAGCAGCCAAGATTATCCGGCGACCTACAATGAGCAGTTCTTC. It is translated as CASSQDYPATYNEQFF.

In nucleotides, the CDR3 is TGTGCCTGGAGACAGGGTTCTGGGGCCAACGTCCTGACTTTC. It encodes CAWRQGSGANVLTF. This chain joins TRBV30 and TRBJ2-6, with D maybe TRBD1 (6 bases). The length of the CDR3 is 14 residues. Germline V gene lookup returns CDR1 GTSNPN and CDR2 SVGIG (reference sequence). V was trimmed by 3 bases and J by 1 base, leaving 7 bases between them.

In DNA form, the CDR3 reads TGTGCCAGCAGTTACTACCGACAGATACAAGAGACCCAGTACTTC. Translation gives CASSYYRQIQETQYF. The gene calls are TRBV6-5 and TRBJ2-5, with D tentatively TRBD1 (5 bases). Germline lookup yields CDR1 MNHEY and CDR2 SVGAGI. Trimming took 1 base from V and 2 from J, leaving 11 bases between them. The CDR3 sequence is 15 residues long.